The 21 T cell receptor beta chains in this list originate from one sample, sequenced in a study of blood T cell repertoires in COVID-19 (TCRdb year 2020). The library came from the immunoSEQ multiplex PCR assay. This is the immuneACCESS table as TCRdb keeps it, with only in-frame sequences that have V and J called. A part of the clones is gone; compared with another copy, unresolved V genes explain less than half, and the rest is unexplained. This sample holds about 170,000 clones; 84% were observed only once. The ten largest clones add up to approximately 2.6% of the sample. Material: peripheral blood. These receptors all come from a woman older than 75 with COVID-19, enrolled during active disease.

The gene calls are TRBV19 and TRBJ2-3; tentative D call: TRBD1 (5 bases). V lost 5 bases and J lost 2, with 17 bases in between. Germline V lookup: CDR1 LNHDA, CDR2 SQIVND (reference sequence). The CDR3 sequence is 16 residues long. The CDR3 nucleotides are TGTGCCAGTAGTGTAGGATCCAGACAGTACACAGATACGCAGTATTTT. Translated: CASSVGSRQYTDTQYF.

This chain joins TRBV7-2 and TRBJ2-1, with 12 positions matching TRBD2. Germline V gene data show CDR1 as SGHTA and CDR2 as FQGNSA. J gave up 5 bases and V 3 bases, and 5 bases lay outside the gene matches. CDR3 length: 16 residues. The CDR3 is CASSFAGLAGNNEQFF. CDR3 sequence (DNA): TGTGCCAGCAGCTTTGCCGGACTAGCGGGGAACAATGAGCAGTTCTTC.

The table lists this clone with a few counts. The J gene is TRBJ2-3, the V gene TRBV11-1, with a possible D match to TRBD2 (5 bases). The V end lost 8 bases, the J end lost 6 bases, and 15 bases lay between the germline ends. Germline values: CDR1 SGHAT, CDR2 FQDESV (reference sequence). This CDR3 comprises 13 residues. This CDR3 reads CASYKNGGDTQYF. The CDR3 DNA sequence: TGTGCCAGCTACAAAAATGGAGGTGATACGCAGTATTTT.

The chain links TRBV3-1 (or the pseudogene TRBV3-2) to TRBJ2-2; D gene ambiguous. V was pared by 4 bases and J by 7 bases, with 7 bases between. CDR1 and CDR2 from the germline V gene are LGHDT and YNNKEL (reference sequence). This CDR3 contains 12 residues. CDR3 DNA sequence: TGTGCCAGCAGCCTTAGTGGCGGGGAGCTGTTTTTT. Translating it yields CASSLSGGELFF.

On this clone itself: This specimen includes other DNA sequences encoding the same CDR3. The chain has TRBV29-1 and TRBJ1-5, with a tentative D call TRBD1 (5 bases). Germline loops: CDR1 SQVTM, CDR2 ANQGSEA. The CDR3 has 13 residues. Trimming took 4 bases from V and 1 from J, leaving 8 bases between them. The DNA for the CDR3 is TGCAGCGTTGGGGCAGGGAGCAATCAGCCCCAGCATTTT. It codes for CSVGAGSNQPQHF.

The rearrangement joins TRBV11-3 to TRBJ2-2, with TRBD1 matching over 11 bases. The CDR3 consists of 16 residues. The junction had 7 bases not matched to a gene; V was cut back by 1 base and J by 9 bases. The germline V gene has CDR1 SGHNT and CDR2 YENEEA. CDR3 sequence (DNA): TGTGCCAGCAGCTTAGGAGTTGGACAGGGGGCCCGGGAGCTGTTTTTT. It translates to CASSLGVGQGARELFF.

Here the CDR3 DNA reads TGTGCCTGGAGTGCCGGGACTCCCCTCGGCTACGAGCAGTACTTC. Its protein product is CAWSAGTPLGYEQYF. The chain joins TRBV30 to TRBJ2-7, with a possible D match to TRBD2 (6 bases). The CDR3 has 15 residues. The germline V gene has CDR1 GTSNPN and CDR2 SVGIG (reference sequence). The V gene lost 1 base and the J gene lost 3 bases, with 16 bases spanning the gap.

The rearrangement uses TRBV24-1 and TRBJ2-7; D is perhaps TRBD1 (6 bases). Germline CDR1 is KGHDR and CDR2 is SFDVKD. The CDR3 is made up of 13 amino acids. Trimming pared 4 bases from V and 5 bases from J, leaving 11 bases between. CDR3 residues: CATSDPNRDEQYF. CDR3 bases: TGTGCCACCAGTGACCCAAACAGGGACGAGCAGTACTTC.

V gene TRBV7-8 combines with J gene TRBJ2-7, with 11 bases lining up with TRBD2. Germline V gives CDR1 SGHVS, CDR2 FQNEAQ. The CDR3 covers 16 residues. Germline trimming cut 5 bases from V and 9 bases from J; bases unmatched to any gene: 15. The DNA for the CDR3 is TGTGCCAGCAGCCCCAGTCTAGCGGGAGGTTCCAAGGGGCAGTACTTC. It is translated as CASSPSLAGGSKGQYF.

CDR3 coding DNA: TGTGCCAGCAGCTGGGACAGGGGGCAGAATGAAAAACTGTTTTTT. Residues: CASSWDRGQNEKLFF. This sequence joins TRBV5-4 and TRBJ1-4, with TRBD1 matching over 12 bases. Germline V gene lookup returns CDR1 SGHNT and CDR2 YYREEE (reference sequence). The trim removed 3 bases at V and 5 bases at J, leaving 2 bases unmatched. The CDR3 has 15 residues. The variable domain in full, with the rest retrieved from reference TRBV5-4 and TRBJ1-4, is ETGVTQSPTHLIKTRGQQVTLRCSSQSGHNTVSWYQQALGQGPQFIFQYYREEENGRGNFPPRFSGLQFPNYSSELNVNALELDDSALYLCASSWDRGQNEKLFFGSGTQLSVL.

This clone was detected once. The chain recombines TRBV6-2 or TRBV6-3 with TRBJ1-5; TRBD1 agrees at 9 bases. Germline assignment: CDR1 MNHEY and CDR2 SVGEGT. The CDR3 has 16 residues. With V trimmed by 5 bases and J by 2 bases, 7 bases remained unmatched. As DNA, the CDR3 is TGTGCCAGCAGTCCAACAGGGGGCAGGGGCAATCAGCCCCAGCATTTT. Translated, it gives CASSPTGGRGNQPQHF.

This clone has only one observation. The rearrangement links TRBV10-3 to TRBJ1-4; tentatively, D is TRBD1 (6 bases). CDR1 ENHRY and CDR2 SYGVKD come from the germline V gene. V lost 2 bases and J lost 0, with 13 bases in between. This CDR3 contains 17 residues. The DNA for the CDR3 is TGTGCCATCAGTGAGCATTTGGACAGTACAACTAATGAAAAACTGTTTTTT. This gives the protein CAISEHLDSTTNEKLFF.

The chain has TRBV4-2 and TRBJ2-7; possible D gene TRBD1, 6 bases. The CDR3 sequence is 15 residues long. V dropped 3 bases and J dropped 3 bases, with 15 bases sitting between them. Per the germline V gene, CDR1 is LGHNA and CDR2 is YNFKEQ. CDR3 protein: CASSQGTQGFYEQYF. In nucleotides, the CDR3 is TGTGCCAGCAGCCAGGGGACACAGGGTTTCTACGAGCAGTACTTC.

The chain uses TRBV12-3 or TRBV12-4 and TRBJ2-7; D not resolved. The CDR3 has 11 residues. Trimming shortened V by 2 bases and J by 6 bases, and 5 bases separated the two germline ends. The CDR3 coding sequence is TGTGCCAGCAGTTTAACGAGCGAGCAGTACTTC. Protein sequence: CASSLTSEQYF.

The chain couples TRBV18 to TRBJ1-2; possible D gene TRBD1, 5 bases. Trimming removed 1 base at V and 4 bases at J, with 13 bases between. Germline loops: CDR1 KGHSH, CDR2 LQKENI. CDR3 size: 15 residues. CDR3 sequence reads: CASSPLSGMPYGYTF. The CDR3 nucleotides read TGTGCCAGCTCACCACTCTCAGGGATGCCCTATGGCTACACCTTC.

The V gene is TRBV29-1, the J gene TRBJ1-1, with a possible D match to TRBD1 (6 bases). The CDR3 contains 13 residues. V was pared by 4 bases and J by 4 bases, with 13 bases between. The germline CDR1 and CDR2 sequences are SQVTM and ANQGSEA. CDR3 in amino acids: CSVGGHGVTEAFF. CDR3 DNA: TGCAGCGTTGGGGGGCATGGTGTCACTGAAGCTTTCTTT.

The chain uses TRBV28 and TRBJ1-2; D possibly corresponds to TRBD1 (6 bases). Germline V gene sequence: CDR1 MDHEN, CDR2 SYDVKM. The CDR3 spans 15 residues. V was shortened by 4 bases and J by 3 bases, with 15 bases between the two germline ends. In DNA, the CDR3 is TGTGCCAGCAGTTCGTCTTTGAAGGGGGACTATGGCTACACCTTC. Translated: CASSSSLKGDYGYTF.

Only one count was recorded for this clone. The rearrangement joins TRBV3-1 (or the pseudogene TRBV3-2) to TRBJ2-5; TRBD2 matches 7 bases. This CDR3 has 15 amino acids. Trimming cost V 4 bases and J 7 bases; bases outside gene matches: 12. Germline values: CDR1 LGHDT, CDR2 YNNKEL (reference sequence). The CDR3 spells CASSPPPAGERTQYF. The CDR3 nucleotides read TGTGCCAGCAGCCCCCCCCCTGCGGGGGAGAGGACCCAGTACTTC.

Only a few counts were recorded for this clone. The V call is TRBV18, the J call TRBJ2-2, with TRBD1 matching 8 bases. Germline V lookup: CDR1 KGHSH, CDR2 LQKENI. The CDR3 runs to 15 residues. The V gene end was trimmed by 5 bases and the J gene end by 3 bases; junction bases not matched to a gene: 5. The chain's CDR3 is CASSARQGHTGELFF. For the CDR3, the DNA is TGTGCCAGCTCAGCAAGACAGGGGCACACCGGGGAGCTGTTTTTT.

The chain links TRBV18 to TRBJ1-6; the D gene is possibly TRBD1 (5 bases). The CDR3 length is 18 residues. Germline V gives CDR1 KGHSH, CDR2 LQKENI. V lost 4 bases and J 7 bases, leaving 23 bases between the germline ends. The CDR3 sequence is CASSLLALQERWNSPLHF. The DNA of the CDR3 is TGTGCCAGCTCACTCTTGGCGCTACAGGAAAGGTGGAATTCACCCCTCCACTTT.

The rearrangement uses TRBV18 and TRBJ2-5, with 7 bases fitting TRBD2. J gave up 1 base and V 3 bases, and 2 bases lay outside the gene matches. The CDR3 runs to 14 residues. In germline, CDR1 is KGHSH, CDR2 LQKENI. CDR3 sequence: CASSPGLIQETQYF. In DNA form, the CDR3 reads TGTGCCAGCTCACCGGGACTAATCCAAGAGACCCAGTACTTC.